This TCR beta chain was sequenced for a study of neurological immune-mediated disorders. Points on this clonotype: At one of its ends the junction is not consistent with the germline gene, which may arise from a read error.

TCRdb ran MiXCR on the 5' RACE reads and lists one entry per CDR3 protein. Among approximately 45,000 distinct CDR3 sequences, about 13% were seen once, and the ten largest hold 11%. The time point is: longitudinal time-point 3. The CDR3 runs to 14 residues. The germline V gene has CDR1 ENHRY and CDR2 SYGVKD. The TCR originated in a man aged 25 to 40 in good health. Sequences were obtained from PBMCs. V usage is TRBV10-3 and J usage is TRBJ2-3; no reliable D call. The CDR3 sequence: CVISDIGSSDTQYF. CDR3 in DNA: TGTGTCATCAGTGATATTGGAAGTTCGGATACGCAGTATTTT.